The clone carrying this T cell receptor (beta chain) has a handful of counts. No antigen is known for it. The entry originates in a study of identical twins. Findings and caveats of the study: Fewer insertions marked abundant cord blood beta clonotypes; young adult naive trended weakly, memory not at all.

CDR1 and CDR2 from the germline V gene are LGHDT and YNNKEL (reference sequence). Trimming stripped 0 bases from V and 5 bases from J, with 5 bases between. This CDR3 has 13 amino acids. cDNA carried unique molecular identifiers, and a universal primer site was added by template switching. TCRdb reprocessed the 5' RACE reads via MiXCR and lists one record per CDR3 protein. The sample yields around 1.7 million distinct CDR3 sequences, less than 40% seen once. The genes are TRBV3-1 and TRBJ1-5; D call uncertain. The clonotype comes from a newborn girl in good health. The sequenced sample consisted of cord blood. The CDR3 protein is CASSQEWYQPQHF. In DNA form, the CDR3 reads TGTGCCAGCAGCCAAGAATGGTATCAGCCCCAGCATTTT.